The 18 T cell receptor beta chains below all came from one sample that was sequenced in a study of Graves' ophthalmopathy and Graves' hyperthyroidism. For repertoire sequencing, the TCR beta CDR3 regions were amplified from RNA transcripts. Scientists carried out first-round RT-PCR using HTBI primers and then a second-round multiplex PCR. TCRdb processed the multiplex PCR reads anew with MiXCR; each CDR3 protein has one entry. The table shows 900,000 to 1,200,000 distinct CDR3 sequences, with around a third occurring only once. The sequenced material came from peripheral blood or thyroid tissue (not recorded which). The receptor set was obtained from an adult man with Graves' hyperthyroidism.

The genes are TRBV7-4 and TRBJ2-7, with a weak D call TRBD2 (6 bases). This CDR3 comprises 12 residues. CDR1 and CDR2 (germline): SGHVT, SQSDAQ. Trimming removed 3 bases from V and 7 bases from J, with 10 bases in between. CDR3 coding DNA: TGTGCCAGCAGCTTGGAGGGGACTGAGCAGTACTTC. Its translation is CASSLEGTEQYF. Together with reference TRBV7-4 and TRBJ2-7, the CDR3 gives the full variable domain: GAGVSQSPRYKVAKRGRDVALRCDSISGHVTLYWYRQTLGQGSEVLTYSQSDAQRDKSGRPSGRFSAERPERSVSTLKIQRTEQGDSAVYLCASSLEGTEQYFGPGTRLTVT.

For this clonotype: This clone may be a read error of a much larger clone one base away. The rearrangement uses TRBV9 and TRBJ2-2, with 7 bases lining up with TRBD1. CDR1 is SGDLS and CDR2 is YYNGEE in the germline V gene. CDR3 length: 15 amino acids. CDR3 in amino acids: CVSSVRTGNTGELFF. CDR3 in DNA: TGTGTCAGCAGCGTACGGACAGGGAACACCGGGGAGCTGTTTTTT.

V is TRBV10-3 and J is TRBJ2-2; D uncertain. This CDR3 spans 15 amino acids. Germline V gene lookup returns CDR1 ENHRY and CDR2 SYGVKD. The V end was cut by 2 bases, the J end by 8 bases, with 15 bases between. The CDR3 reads CAISERQAIRGELFF. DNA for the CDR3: TGTGCCATCAGTGAGCGGCAGGCAATAAGGGGGGAGCTGTTTTTT.

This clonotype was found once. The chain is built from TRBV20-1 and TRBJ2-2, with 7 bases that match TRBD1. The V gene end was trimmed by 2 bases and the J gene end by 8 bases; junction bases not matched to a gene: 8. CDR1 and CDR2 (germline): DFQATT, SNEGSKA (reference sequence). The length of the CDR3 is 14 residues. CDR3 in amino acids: CSARSGPGQGELFF. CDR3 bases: TGCAGTGCTAGATCCGGGCCGGGACAGGGGGAGCTGTTTTTT.

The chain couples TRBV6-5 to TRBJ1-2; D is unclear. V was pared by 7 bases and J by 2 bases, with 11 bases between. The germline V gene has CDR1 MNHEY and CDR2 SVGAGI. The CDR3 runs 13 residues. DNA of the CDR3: TGTGCCAGCACGGCGTTCCCCAACTATGGCTACACCTTC. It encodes CASTAFPNYGYTF.

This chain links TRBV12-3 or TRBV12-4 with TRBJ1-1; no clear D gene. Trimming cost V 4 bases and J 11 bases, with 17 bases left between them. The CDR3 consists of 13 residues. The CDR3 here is CASSYTHDNGAFF. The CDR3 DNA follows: TGTGCCAGCAGTTACACCCATGACAACGGGGCTTTCTTT.

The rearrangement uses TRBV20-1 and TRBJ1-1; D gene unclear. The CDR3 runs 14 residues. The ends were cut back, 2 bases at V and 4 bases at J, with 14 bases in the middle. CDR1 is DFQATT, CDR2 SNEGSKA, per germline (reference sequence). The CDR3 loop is CSARSSLWGTEAFF. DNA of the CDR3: TGCAGTGCTAGATCTTCTCTATGGGGCACTGAAGCTTTCTTT.

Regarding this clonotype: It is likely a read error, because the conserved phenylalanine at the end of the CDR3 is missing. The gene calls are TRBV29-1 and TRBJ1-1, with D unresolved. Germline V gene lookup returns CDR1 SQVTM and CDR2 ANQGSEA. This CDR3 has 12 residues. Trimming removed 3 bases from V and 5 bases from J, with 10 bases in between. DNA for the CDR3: TGCAGCGTTGACCCCCATAGGACTGAAGCTTTCCTT. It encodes CSVDPHRTEAFL.

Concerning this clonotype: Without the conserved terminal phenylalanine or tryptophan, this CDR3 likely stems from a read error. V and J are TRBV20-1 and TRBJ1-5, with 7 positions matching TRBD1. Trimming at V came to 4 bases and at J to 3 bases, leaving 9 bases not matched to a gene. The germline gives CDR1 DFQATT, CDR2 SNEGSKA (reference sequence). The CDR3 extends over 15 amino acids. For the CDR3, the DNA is TGCAGTGCTACTCAACAGGGGTCCCTCAATCAGCCCCAGCATTGT. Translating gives CSATQQGSLNQPQHC.

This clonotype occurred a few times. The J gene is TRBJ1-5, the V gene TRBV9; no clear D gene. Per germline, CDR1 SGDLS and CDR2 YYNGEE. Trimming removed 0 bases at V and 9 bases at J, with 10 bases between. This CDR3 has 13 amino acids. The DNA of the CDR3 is TGTGCCAGCAGCGTAGACCTTCCCTCGCCCCAGCATTTT. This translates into CASSVDLPSPQHF.

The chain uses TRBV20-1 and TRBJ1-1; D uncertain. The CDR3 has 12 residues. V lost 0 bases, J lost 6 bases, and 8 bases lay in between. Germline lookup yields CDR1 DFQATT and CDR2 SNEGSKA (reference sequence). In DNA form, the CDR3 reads TGCAGTGCTAGAGAGGCCCGGGCTGAAGCTTTCTTT. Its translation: CSAREARAEAFF.

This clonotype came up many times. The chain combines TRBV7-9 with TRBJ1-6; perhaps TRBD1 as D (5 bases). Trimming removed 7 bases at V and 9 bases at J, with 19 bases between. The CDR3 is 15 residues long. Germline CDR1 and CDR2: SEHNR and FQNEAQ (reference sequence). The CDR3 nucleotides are TGTGCCAGCACCCTCGAAGGGGTCCCGGGTTCACCCCTCCACTTT. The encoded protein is CASTLEGVPGSPLHF.

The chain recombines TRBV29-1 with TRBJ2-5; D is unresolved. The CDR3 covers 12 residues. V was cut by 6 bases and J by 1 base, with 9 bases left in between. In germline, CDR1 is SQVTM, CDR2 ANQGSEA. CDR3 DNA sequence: TGCAGCGTAGCGAACGGCCAAGAGACCCAGTACTTC. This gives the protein CSVANGQETQYF.

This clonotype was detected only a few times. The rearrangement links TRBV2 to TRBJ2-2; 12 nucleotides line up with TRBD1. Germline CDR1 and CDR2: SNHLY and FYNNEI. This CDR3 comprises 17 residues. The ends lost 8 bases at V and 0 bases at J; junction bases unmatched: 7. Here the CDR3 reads CASGSGTGGPNTGELFF. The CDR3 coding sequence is TGTGCCAGCGGGTCCGGGACAGGGGGCCCGAACACCGGGGAGCTGTTTTTT.

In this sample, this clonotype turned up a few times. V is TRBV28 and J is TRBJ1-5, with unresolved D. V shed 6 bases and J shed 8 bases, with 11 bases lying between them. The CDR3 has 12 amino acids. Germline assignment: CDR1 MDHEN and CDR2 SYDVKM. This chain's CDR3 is CASRGPREPQHF. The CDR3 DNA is TGTGCCAGCAGGGGCCCAAGGGAGCCCCAGCATTTT.

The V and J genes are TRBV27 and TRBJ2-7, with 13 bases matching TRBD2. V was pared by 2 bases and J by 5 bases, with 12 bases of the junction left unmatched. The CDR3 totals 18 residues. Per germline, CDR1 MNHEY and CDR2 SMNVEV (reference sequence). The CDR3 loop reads CASSLTPTRLAGGHEQYF. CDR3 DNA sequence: TGTGCCAGCAGTTTAACCCCGACTCGACTAGCGGGAGGCCACGAGCAGTACTTC.

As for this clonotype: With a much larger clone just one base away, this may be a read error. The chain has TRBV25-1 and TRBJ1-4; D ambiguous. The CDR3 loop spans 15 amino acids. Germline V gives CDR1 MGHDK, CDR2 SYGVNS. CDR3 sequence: CASSERPATNKKLFF. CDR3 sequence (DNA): TGTGCCAGCAGTGAAAGACCAGCAACTAATAAAAAACTGTTTTTT.

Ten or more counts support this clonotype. CDR3: CASSPQDLAGYTF. CDR3 nucleotide sequence: TGTGCCAGCAGCCCCCAGGACCTTGCTGGCTACACCTTC. The chain is built from TRBV11-2 and TRBJ1-2, with D hard to call. This CDR3 is built from 13 residues. V gave up 5 bases and J gave up 7 bases, with 14 bases separating them. Germline CDR1 SGHAT, CDR2 FQNNGV.